The 29 T cell receptor beta chains given below trace back to one sample, sequenced in a study of shared clonotypes between healthy human individuals. Generated by immunoSEQ multiplex PCR, the TCRdb table keeps only in-frame clones and is missing some. The sample yields about 680,000 clones, around 72% seen once. The specimen sequenced was memory CD4+ T cells sorted from blood. Subset reported: CD45RA-negative fraction. These receptor sequences come from a woman aged 30 to 39 in good health.

The gene calls are TRBV29-1 and TRBJ2-2; 9 positions match TRBD2. Looked up from germline, CDR1 is SQVTM and CDR2 is ANQGSEA. The V and J ends lost 8 bases and 2 bases, in that order; junction bases with no gene match: 9. The CDR3 has 15 amino acids. CDR3 loop: CSYSSTSGNTGELFF. The CDR3, as DNA: TGCAGCTATTCCTCGACTAGCGGCAACACCGGGGAGCTGTTTTTT.

The chain carries TRBV27 and TRBJ2-2; 7 bases line up with TRBD2. The CDR3 length is 16 residues. V shed 1 base, J shed 7 bases, and the junction held 9 bases outside the gene matches. CDR1 is MNHEY, CDR2 SMNVEV, per germline (reference sequence). DNA for the CDR3: TGTGCCAGCAGTTTATTGGCTAGCGGCGTAAGCGGGGAGCTGTTTTTT. It codes for CASSLLASGVSGELFF.

The chain recombines TRBV7-2 with TRBJ1-1; D might be TRBD1 (5 bases). Germline V gene lookup returns CDR1 SGHTA and CDR2 FQGNSA. This CDR3 has 15 amino acids. Trimming took off 4 bases at V and 1 base at J, with 13 bases between the two ends. In nucleotides, the CDR3 is TGTGCCAGCAGCTACCGACAGACAGCGAACACTGAAGCTTTCTTT. Amino acid sequence: CASSYRQTANTEAFF.

A remark on this clone: This could be a read error, since a much larger clone is one nucleotide away. This chain uses TRBV2 with TRBJ2-2; the match to TRBD2 covers 12 bases. Trimming at V came to 4 bases and at J to 1 base, leaving 1 base not matched to a gene. This CDR3 contains 16 residues. Germline V lookup: CDR1 SNHLY, CDR2 FYNNEI. CDR3 DNA sequence: TGTGCCAGCAGTGGGGGACTAGCGGGGAACACCGGGGAGCTGTTTTTT. Translating it yields CASSGGLAGNTGELFF. The full variable domain, rest sourced from reference TRBV2 and TRBJ2-2, is EPEVTQTPSHQVTQMGQEVILRCVPISNHLYFYWYRQILGQKVEFLVSFYNNEISEKSEIFDDQFSVERPDGSNFTLKIRSTKLEDSAMYFCASSGGLAGNTGELFFGEGSRLTVL.

For this clone: Additional DNA sequences in this sample encode the identical CDR3. The V and J genes are TRBV30 and TRBJ1-1, with D possibly matching TRBD1 (6 bases). Germline V gene data show CDR1 as GTSNPN and CDR2 as SVGIG (reference sequence). V lost 3 bases to trimming and J lost 2 bases, with 10 bases between them. CDR3 length equals 13 residues. CDR3 in amino acids: CAWSPQGNTEAFF. The CDR3 region has the DNA TGTGCCTGGAGCCCACAGGGAAACACTGAAGCTTTCTTT.

Comments on this clone: This sample also contains other DNA sequences that code for the same CDR3. The gene calls are TRBV5-1 and TRBJ1-3; D possibly corresponds to TRBD1 (5 bases). From germline, CDR1 is SGHRS and CDR2 YFSETQ. The V end was cut by 0 bases, the J end by 4 bases, with 11 bases between. The CDR3 covers 15 residues. CDR3 in DNA: TGCGCCAGCAGCTTGGGAGACAGAGACGGAAACACCATATATTTT. This codes for CASSLGDRDGNTIYF.

The CDR3 DNA sequence: TGTGCCAGCAGTGAAAGACCTGAGACAGGGGTGGACGAGCAGTACTTC. It translates to CASSERPETGVDEQYF. The J gene is TRBJ2-7, the V gene TRBV6-1; TRBD1 matches at 8 bases. Per the germline V gene, CDR1 is MNHNS and CDR2 is SASEGT. CDR3 length equals 16 residues. The V and J ends lost 2 bases and 5 bases, in that order; junction bases with no gene match: 11.

This chain connects TRBV11-2 to TRBJ1-5, with D uncertain. This CDR3 has 15 amino acids. Germline V gene sequence: CDR1 SGHAT, CDR2 FQNNGV. Trimming stripped 2 bases from V and 0 bases from J, with 8 bases between. CDR3 bases: TGTGCCAGCAGCTTATGGAGGGATAGCAATCAGCCCCAGCATTTT. Its protein is CASSLWRDSNQPQHF.

J is TRBJ2-1 and V is TRBV5-1, with 8 bases that match TRBD2. Losses at the gene ends were 5 bases for V and 4 bases for J; bases not matched to a gene: 8. The CDR3 runs to 15 residues. Germline V gene data show CDR1 as SGHRS and CDR2 as YFSETQ. CDR3 sequence (DNA): TGCGCCAGCAGGGACACGGGAGGGAGGTACAATGAGCAGTTCTTC. This sequence encodes CASRDTGGRYNEQFF.

CDR3 region: CASRLQGLVDTQYF. The CDR3 region has the DNA TGTGCCAGCAGACTACAAGGGTTAGTAGATACGCAGTATTTT. The chain joins TRBV27 to TRBJ2-3; no definite D call. The CDR3 consists of 14 residues. The V gene lost 6 bases and the J gene lost 5 bases, with 15 bases spanning the gap. Germline CDR1 MNHEY, CDR2 SMNVEV (reference sequence).

The gene calls are TRBV5-4 and TRBJ2-2; 9 bases map to TRBD2. V shed 4 bases, J shed 6 bases, and the junction held 7 bases outside the gene matches. The CDR3 contains 15 residues. Germline values: CDR1 SGHNT, CDR2 YYREEE (reference sequence). The CDR3 DNA reads TGTGCCAGCAGCAGGAGCGGGAGGAGGCCCGGGGAGCTGTTTTTT. This sequence encodes CASSRSGRRPGELFF.

The chain employs TRBV28 and TRBJ2-7, with TRBD2 matching over 7 bases. Germline CDR1 MDHEN, CDR2 SYDVKM. CDR3 length: 15 residues. The ends lost 2 bases at V and 4 bases at J; junction bases unmatched: 8. This CDR3 reads CASSLASSGRYEQYF. In DNA, the CDR3 is TGTGCCAGCAGTTTAGCGTCTAGCGGAAGGTACGAGCAGTACTTC. Full variable domain (missing parts from reference TRBV28 and TRBJ2-7): DVKVTQSSRYLVKRTGEKVFLECVQDMDHENMFWYRQDPGLGLRLIYFSYDVKMKEKGDIPEGYSVSREKKERFSLILESASTNQTSMYLCASSLASSGRYEQYFGPGTRLTVT.

This clone was observed many times. CDR3 sequence: CASSEELGDTQYF. In DNA, the CDR3 is TGTGCCAGCAGTGAAGAGTTAGGAGATACGCAGTATTTT. This chain joins TRBV2 and TRBJ2-3; D unresolved. Germline assignment: CDR1 SNHLY and CDR2 FYNNEI. V gave up 1 base and J gave up 5 bases, with 7 bases separating them. The CDR3 consists of 13 residues.

As concerns this clone: The identical CDR3 is also encoded by other nucleotide sequences in the sample. The chain couples TRBV18 to TRBJ1-2, with 8 bases identical to TRBD1. Germline CDR1 and CDR2: KGHSH and LQKENI. The V gene end was trimmed by 6 bases and the J gene end by 5 bases; junction bases not matched to a gene: 5. The CDR3 is made up of 13 amino acids. CDR3 amino acids: CASSPDRDYGYTF. As DNA, the CDR3 is TGTGCCAGCTCCCCGGACAGGGATTATGGCTACACCTTC.

This clone was seen a single time. The V and J genes are TRBV5-1 and TRBJ1-2; no reliable D call. Per germline, CDR1 SGHRS and CDR2 YFSETQ. V lost 4 bases to trimming and J lost 8 bases, with 18 bases between them. This CDR3 contains 14 residues. CDR3 region: CASSLGPTEAGYTF. The CDR3 DNA reads as TGCGCCAGCAGCCTCGGACCGACGGAAGCCGGCTACACCTTC. Complete variable domain (other parts from reference TRBV5-1 and TRBJ1-2): KAGVTQTPRYLIKTRGQQVTLSCSPISGHRSVSWYQQTPGQGLQFLFEYFSETQRNKGNFPGRFSGRQFSNSRSEMNVSTLELGDSALYLCASSLGPTEAGYTFGSGTRLTVV.

The chain combines TRBV10-2 with TRBJ1-5; no clear D gene. Germline-derived CDR1 and CDR2 are WSHSY and SAAADI. Trimming took off 5 bases at V and 2 bases at J, with 7 bases between the two ends. The CDR3 runs to 13 residues. This CDR3 is CASSSQGNQPQHF. The CDR3, as DNA: TGCGCCAGCAGTAGCCAGGGCAATCAGCCCCAGCATTTT.

The chain couples TRBV4-1 to TRBJ2-6; perhaps TRBD1 as D (6 bases). The CDR3 is made up of 15 amino acids. The germline gives CDR1 MGHRA, CDR2 YSYEKL. V was trimmed by 8 bases and J by 4 bases, leaving 15 bases between them. CDR3 sequence (DNA): TGCGCCAGCTCCCAGTGGGGGCTAGGGGCCAACGTCCTGACTTTC. Protein product: CASSQWGLGANVLTF.

This chain uses TRBV19 with TRBJ2-6; no definite D call. The CDR3 contains 17 residues. With 6 bases removed from V and 0 bases from J, the gap between germline ends came to 15 bases. The germline gives CDR1 LNHDA, CDR2 SQIVND (reference sequence). CDR3 in amino acids: CASRSGWVGSGANVLTF. Here the CDR3 DNA reads TGTGCCAGTAGGTCTGGGTGGGTCGGCTCTGGGGCCAACGTCCTGACTTTC.

This clone is a singleton in its sample. The rearrangement uses TRBV29-1 and TRBJ2-1, with 16 bases identical to TRBD2. V dropped 6 bases and J dropped 14; count of bases not matched to a gene: 7. The germline gives CDR1 SQVTM, CDR2 ANQGSEA. This CDR3 spans 13 amino acids. CDR3 sequence (DNA): TGCAGCGTCGGGACTAGCGGGAGGGCCTTAGAGTTCTTC. Translating gives CSVGTSGRALEFF.

The rearrangement joins TRBV27 to TRBJ2-7; 11 bases fit TRBD2. The germline gives CDR1 MNHEY, CDR2 SMNVEV (reference sequence). This CDR3 region has 20 residues. With 5 bases clipped from V and 0 bases from J, the junction kept 18 bases outside the gene matches. The CDR3 DNA reads TGTGCCAGCAGTCCAACCACCGGGACTAGCGGCCTGAAGAGCTCCTACGAGCAGTACTTC. This gives the protein CASSPTTGTSGLKSSYEQYF.

The chain employs TRBV6-6 and TRBJ2-1; D is perhaps TRBD2 (6 bases). The germline V and J ends were trimmed by 0 bases and 5 bases, with 8 bases remaining between them. This CDR3 is 14 amino acids long. Germline V gene data show CDR1 as MNHNY and CDR2 as SVGAGI (reference sequence). The DNA of the CDR3 is TGTGCCAGCAGTTACTCAGGAGGGAACAATGAGCAGTTCTTC. Protein sequence: CASSYSGGNNEQFF.

The V gene is TRBV6-1, the J gene TRBJ2-2; 11 nucleotides line up with TRBD2. V was clipped by 4 bases and J by 2 bases; unmatched bases: 3. Germline V gives CDR1 MNHNS, CDR2 SASEGT. The CDR3 consists of 16 residues. The CDR3 DNA sequence: TGTGCCAGCAGTGGCCTAGCGGGAGGTAACACCGGGGAGCTGTTTTTT. It yields the protein CASSGLAGGNTGELFF.

The chain recombines TRBV11-2 with TRBJ2-7, with 8 bases fitting TRBD1. J was trimmed by 3 bases and V by 5 bases; bases with no gene match: 6. Germline V gives CDR1 SGHAT, CDR2 FQNNGV. This CDR3 spans 14 amino acids. The CDR3, as DNA: TGTGCCAGCAGCCCCAGGGACAGGTACTACGAGCAGTACTTC. Translated: CASSPRDRYYEQYF.

The V call is TRBV27, the J call TRBJ2-7; no clear D. Germline lookup yields CDR1 MNHEY and CDR2 SMNVEV (reference sequence). V was trimmed by 7 bases and J by 6 bases, leaving 10 bases between them. The CDR3 is 11 amino acids. The CDR3 DNA reads as TGTGCCAGCATCTCGTTTGGCGAGCAGTACTTC. Protein: CASISFGEQYF.

This chain joins TRBV2 and TRBJ2-7; D is ambiguous. The CDR3 covers 14 residues. CDR1 SNHLY and CDR2 FYNNEI come from the germline V gene. V was cut by 2 bases and J by 7 bases, with 15 bases left in between. The CDR3 DNA sequence: TGTGCCAGCAGTGAAACCTACTCTGACCGAGAGCAGTACTTC. It is translated as CASSETYSDREQYF. The variable domain in full, completed from reference TRBV2 and TRBJ2-7, reads EPEVTQTPSHQVTQMGQEVILRCVPISNHLYFYWYRQILGQKVEFLVSFYNNEISEKSEIFDDQFSVERPDGSNFTLKIRSTKLEDSAMYFCASSETYSDREQYFGPGTRLTVT.

The chain links TRBV2 to TRBJ2-5, with 9 positions matching TRBD1. Judging by the DNA end, TRBJ2-7 fits better; the J call may be wrong. The CDR3 consists of 16 residues. CDR1 is SNHLY and CDR2 is FYNNEI in the germline V gene. The CDR3 protein is CASIIPGQGSSYEQYF. CDR3 bases: TGTGCCAGCATCATACCGGGACAGGGTAGCTCCTACGAGCAGTACTTC.

This clone was recorded at least ten times. Other DNA sequences in this specimen translate into the identical CDR3. This chain uses TRBV4-1 with TRBJ2-7; 7 bases agree with TRBD1. With 1 base clipped from V and 3 bases from J, the junction kept 18 bases outside the gene matches. Germline V lookup: CDR1 MGHRA, CDR2 YSYEKL. The CDR3 is 19 residues long. This CDR3 is CASSQGPILQQGPLYEQYF. The CDR3 region has the DNA TGCGCCAGCAGCCAAGGCCCGATCCTCCAACAGGGGCCACTCTACGAGCAGTACTTC.

This clone was counted between two and nine times. Sequence at one end of the junction differs from germline and may be a read error. The chain joins TRBV20-1 to TRBJ1-4; TRBD1 matches 7 bases. Per germline, CDR1 DFQATT and CDR2 SNEGSKA (reference sequence). This CDR3 region has 11 residues. Here the CDR3 reads CSAVTGAGVCF. Here the CDR3 DNA reads TGCAGTGCTGTTACAGGGGCGGGAGTTTGCTTT.

V and J are TRBV5-1 and TRBJ2-1, with D perhaps being TRBD1 or TRBD2 (6 bases each). This CDR3 contains 17 residues. From germline, CDR1 is SGHRS and CDR2 YFSETQ. V was clipped by 2 bases and J by 4 bases, with 19 bases between them. In DNA, the CDR3 is TGCGCCAGCAGCTTAGAATCCCTAGGGGGACTTTACAATGAGCAGTTCTTC. This codes for CASSLESLGGLYNEQFF.